This is a list of T cell receptor beta chains from one sample in a study of T cell changes during pregnancy in multiple sclerosis. This table comes from immunoSEQ multiplex PCR, and its TCRdb copy is limited to in-frame clones, with some not included. There are some 60,000 clones in the sample; around 85% occur only once, and roughly 0.4% lies in the top ten. Specimen: CD4+ T cells from peripheral blood mononuclear cells, collected in the third trimester of pregnancy. Source of these receptors: a female donor with multiple sclerosis, enrolled in a pregnancy study. The CDR3 runs from the conserved cysteine through the conserved F or W. D genes are given only for firm matches. A row's size may be missing; if present it is once, few, many or a size class.

D gene	clone size	V gene	J gene	CDR3 protein	CDR3 DNA
-	-	TRBV27	TRBJ2-5	CASSPGERKWETQYF	TGTGCCAGCAGCCCGGGGGAAAGGAAGTGGGAGACCCAGTACTTC
TRBD1	-	TRBV27	TRBJ1-2	CASSLFGQGGNYGYTF	TGTGCCAGCAGTTTATTCGGACAGGGGGGGAACTATGGCTACACCTTC
-	-	TRBV5-1	TRBJ2-3	CASRENRVSTDTQYF	TGCGCCAGCAGGGAAAACAGGGTCTCCACAGATACGCAGTATTTT
TRBD2	-	TRBV5-1	TRBJ2-1	CASSFRLAGGGLF	TGCGCCAGCAGCTTCAGACTAGCGGGGGGTGGACTCTTC
-	-	TRBV4-3	TRBJ2-7	CASSQAQGGYEQYF	TGCGCCAGCAGCCAAGCCCAGGGGGGATACGAGCAGTACTTC
TRBD1	-	TRBV7-9	TRBJ2-7	CASNSDRDSLFINANEQYF	TGTGCCAGCAACTCCGACCGGGACAGCCTATTTATCAATGCTAACGAGCAGTACTTC
-	-	TRBV19	TRBJ1-3	CASTQSRDSGNTIYF	TGTGCCAGTACCCAATCTCGGGACTCTGGAAACACCATATATTTT
TRBD2	-	TRBV6-5	TRBJ2-3	CASSNSGGVDTQYF	TGTGCCAGCAGTAATAGCGGGGGAGTAGATACGCAGTATTTT
-	-	TRBV5-1	TRBJ1-1	CASSVGQNTEAFF	TGCGCCAGCAGCGTAGGACAGAACACTGAAGCTTTCTTT
-	once	TRBV27	TRBJ1-5	CASSFRDPFNQPQHF	TGTGCCAGCAGTTTCCGGGATCCCTTTAATCAGCCCCAGCATTTT
-	-	TRBV6-6	TRBJ2-5	CASSLSRGWEVSYF	TGTGCCAGCAGCCTTTCGAGAGGCTGGGAGGTCTCATACTTC
TRBD2	-	TRBV19	TRBJ2-4	CASSIGRGPSGRGDIQYF	TGTGCCAGTAGTATCGGCAGAGGGCCATCAGGCCGGGGGGACATTCAGTACTTC
TRBD2	-	TRBV7-9	TRBJ2-1	CASSPNRLLAGVNEQFF	TGTGCCAGCAGCCCCAACCGGCTACTAGCGGGAGTGAACGAGCAGTTCTTC
-	-	TRBV6-5	TRBJ2-3	CASSYSMAGLTDTQYF	TGTGCCAGCAGTTACTCGATGGCGGGGCTCACAGATACGCAGTATTTT
TRBD2	-	TRBV7-7	TRBJ2-1	CASSLRRESYNEQFF	TGTGCCAGCAGCTTACGGCGGGAGAGCTACAATGAGCAGTTCTTC
-	-	TRBV30	TRBJ1-4	CAWRVSTNEKLFF	TGTGCCTGGCGGGTATCAACTAATGAAAAACTGTTTTTT
-	-	TRBV2	TRBJ1-1	CASSEDRVRLNTEAFF	TGTGCCAGCAGTGAAGACAGGGTCCGATTGAACACTGAAGCTTTCTTT
-	-	TRBV6-1	TRBJ2-7	CASSDYRSYEQYF	TGTGCCAGCAGTGACTACAGGTCCTACGAGCAGTACTTC
-	-	TRBV10-3	TRBJ1-2	CAIKSEAINYGYTF	TGTGCCATCAAAAGCGAGGCGATTAACTATGGCTACACCTTC
-	few	TRBV6-5	TRBJ1-1	CASSYEAGHMNTEAFF	TGTGCCAGCAGTTACGAGGCAGGACATATGAACACTGAAGCTTTCTTT
-	-	TRBV9	TRBJ2-2	CASSSQPGQNTGELFF	TGTGCCAGCAGCTCCCAGCCAGGGCAAAACACCGGGGAGCTGTTTTTT
-	-	TRBV5-1	TRBJ1-5	CASSLGGGRGQPQHF	TGCGCCAGCAGCTTGGGAGGAGGGCGCGGGCAGCCCCAGCATTTT
-	-	TRBV7-8	TRBJ1-1	CASSLLKHGNTEAFF	TGTGCCAGCAGCCTCCTCAAACATGGGAACACTGAAGCTTTCTTT
-	-	TRBV19	TRBJ1-2	CASSISDYGYTF	TGTGCCAGTAGTATATCGGACTATGGCTACACCTTC
-	-	TRBV19	TRBJ1-2	CATNGPTGYGYTF	TGTGCCACCAATGGTCCGACAGGTTATGGCTACACCTTC
-	-	TRBV25-1	TRBJ1-2	CASSEYRGMGGYTF	TGTGCCAGCAGTGAATATCGGGGAATGGGTGGCTACACCTTC
-	-	TRBV5-1	TRBJ1-6	CASRQGGQYSYNSPLHF	TGCGCCAGCCGGCAGGGAGGTCAGTACTCCTATAATTCACCCCTCCACTTT
-	-	TRBV10-3	TRBJ2-7	CAVRDSGDEQYF	TGTGCCGTTAGAGACAGTGGCGACGAGCAGTACTTC
-	-	TRBV9	TRBJ2-2	CASSVVFGELFF	TGTGCCAGCAGCGTAGTATTTGGGGAGCTGTTTTTT
-	-	TRBV6-5	TRBJ2-7	CASSYAGSGTYEQYF	TGTGCCAGCAGTTACGCGGGTTCGGGTACCTACGAGCAGTACTTC
-	-	TRBV27	TRBJ1-2	CASSFGFGDYGYTF	TGTGCCAGCAGTTTCGGGTTTGGAGACTATGGCTACACCTTC
TRBD2	-	TRBV11-3	TRBJ2-2	CASSLARRGVLAGELFF	TGTGCCAGCAGCTTAGCCCGCCGGGGGGTTTTGGCCGGGGAGCTGTTTTTT
-	-	TRBV5-1	TRBJ1-1	CASSLVARVDTEAFF	TGCGCCAGCAGCTTGGTGGCCAGGGTGGACACTGAAGCTTTCTTT
TRBD1	-	TRBV5-4	TRBJ2-5	CASSLQGAGETQYF	TGTGCCAGCAGCTTACAGGGGGCGGGGGAGACCCAGTACTTC
-	once	TRBV7-2	TRBJ2-3	CASSFGTLETNTQYF	TGTGCCAGCAGCTTCGGGACTCTAGAAACGAATACGCAGTATTTT
-	once	TRBV27	TRBJ2-4	CASSSYAIARGKAKNIQYF	TGTGCCAGCAGTTCTTACGCTATTGCGCGCGGGAAAGCCAAAAACATTCAGTACTTC
-	-	TRBV7-3	TRBJ1-1	CASMGGGSNTEAFF	TGTGCCAGCATGGGAGGTGGCAGCAACACTGAAGCTTTCTTT
TRBD1	-	TRBV7-9	TRBJ1-6	CASSTRAGTGDPPLHF	TGTGCCAGCAGCACCCGGGCCGGGACAGGGGACCCACCCCTCCACTTT
-	-	TRBV19	TRBJ1-3	CASSRGADASGNTIYF	TGTGCCAGTAGTCGAGGAGCCGATGCCTCTGGAAACACCATATATTTT
-	few	TRBV19	TRBJ2-1	CASSEGQGWNEQFF	TGTGCCAGTAGTGAGGGGCAGGGGTGGAATGAGCAGTTCTTC
TRBD2	-	TRBV12-5	TRBJ2-1	CASGLWREVNNEQFF	TGTGCTAGTGGTTTGTGGCGGGAGGTCAACAATGAGCAGTTCTTC
-	-	TRBV6-5	TRBJ2-7	CASRRAGEVSEQYF	TGTGCCAGCAGGCGTGCTGGGGAGGTCTCCGAGCAGTACTTC
TRBD2	-	TRBV7-2	TRBJ2-1	CASSLVAGRGGEQFF	TGTGCCAGCAGCTTAGTAGCGGGCCGGGGGGGTGAGCAGTTCTTC
-	-	TRBV7-9	TRBJ2-1	CASSGRTSYNEQFF	TGTGCCAGCAGCGGAAGGACTTCCTACAATGAGCAGTTCTTC
-	-	TRBV19	TRBJ1-5	CASSIDSEGVSNQPQHF	TGTGCCAGTAGTATAGACTCAGAGGGAGTTAGCAATCAGCCCCAGCATTTT
-	-	TRBV9	TRBJ2-5	CASSVGPTRGVQETQYF	TGTGCCAGCAGCGTAGGCCCTACTAGAGGAGTCCAAGAGACCCAGTACTTC
TRBD1	-	TRBV5-1	TRBJ2-1	CASSLITGTGQNEQFF	TGCGCCAGCAGCCTCATTACCGGGACAGGGCAAAATGAGCAGTTCTTC
-	-	TRBV21-1	TRBJ2-2	CASSNRGRTGELFF	TGTGCCAGCAGCAACAGGGGGCGCACCGGGGAGCTGTTTTTT
-	-	TRBV19	TRBJ1-5	CASSYDYNQPQHF	TGTGCCAGTAGTTACGACTACAATCAGCCCCAGCATTTT
-	-	TRBV7-9	TRBJ1-4	CASSQQGSNEKLFF	TGTGCCAGCAGCCAACAGGGATCTAATGAAAAACTGTTTTTT
-	-	TRBV29-1	TRBJ2-1	CSGDPGFNEQFF	TGCAGCGGAGACCCGGGATTTAATGAGCAGTTCTTC
-	-	TRBV30	TRBJ2-7	CAWTRGGSYEQYF	TGTGCCTGGACACGTGGCGGCTCCTACGAGCAGTACTTC
TRBD2	-	TRBV5-1	TRBJ2-3	CASGLAATDTQYF	TGCGCCAGCGGACTAGCGGCCACAGATACGCAGTATTTT
-	-	TRBV10-3	TRBJ1-4	CAISPGTGEEWEKLFF	TGTGCCATCAGTCCAGGGACGGGGGAAGAGTGGGAAAAACTGTTTTTT
TRBD2	-	TRBV18	TRBJ2-1	CASSPPVSRTSGYNEQFF	TGTGCCAGCTCACCACCGGTTTCCAGGACTAGCGGTTACAATGAGCAGTTCTTC
TRBD2	-	TRBV19	TRBJ2-1	CASSQPGGLSRNEQFF	TGTGCCAGTAGCCAACCGGGAGGTCTGAGTAGGAATGAGCAGTTCTTC
-	-	TRBV7-8	TRBJ1-1	CASSLVGGGTEAFF	TGTGCCAGCAGCTTAGTCGGAGGTGGGACTGAAGCTTTCTTT
-	-	TRBV21-1	TRBJ1-3	CASIDDRGSSGNTIYF	TGTGCCAGCATCGACGATAGGGGTAGCTCTGGAAACACCATATATTTT
-	-	TRBV10-1	TRBJ1-2	CASSDTTRSGGYTF	TGCGCCAGCAGTGATACCACACGGTCAGGTGGCTACACCTTC